A selection of T cell receptor beta chains follows, all from one sample in a study of cytomegalovirus exposure and HLA in healthy donors. Clones were read by immunoSEQ multiplex PCR, and TCRdb kept only the in-frame ones, dropping some. The sample holds under 170,000 clones, more than 65% seen once. Sequencing input: PBMCs. The receptors originated from a man between 50 and 59 years old in good health and CMV-seropositive. CDR3s include the opening cysteine and the closing phenylalanine or tryptophan. A D gene is named only where the DNA matches it firmly. Size values are once, few and many counts, or a class for expanded clones, and some rows have none.

CDR3nt,CDR3aa,d_gene,v_gene,abundance,j_gene
TGTGCCAGCCAGGGGCGTCCGGCCACAGATACGCAGTATTTT,CASQGRPATDTQYF,.,TRBV6-1,.,TRBJ2-3
TGTGCCAGCAGCCCCACCGGACTTGGCTACGAGCAGTACTTC,CASSPTGLGYEQYF,.,TRBV5-4,.,TRBJ2-7
TGTGCCAGCAGTTACTCTTCAGGGAACAATCAGCCCCAGCATTTT,CASSYSSGNNQPQHF,.,TRBV6-5,.,TRBJ1-5
TGTGCCAGCAGCGCTTCCGGGACAGGGGTTTTCGAGCAGTACTTC,CASSASGTGVFEQYF,TRBD1,TRBV28,.,TRBJ2-7
TGTGCCAGCAGCTTGGAACCTAGCGCAGAGACCCAGTACTTC,CASSLEPSAETQYF,.,TRBV5-4,.,TRBJ2-5
TGTGCCAGCTCACCGGGCGGGAGCAACGAGCAGTACTTC,CASSPGGSNEQYF,TRBD2,TRBV18,few,TRBJ2-7
TGCGCCAGCAGCTTGGGGACAGGTGAGCAGTTCTTC,CASSLGTGEQFF,TRBD1,TRBV5-1,.,TRBJ2-1
TGTGCCAGCAGTGAAACAGGGGGCAACTATGGCTACACCTTC,CASSETGGNYGYTF,TRBD1,TRBV6-1,.,TRBJ1-2
TGTGCCAGTGGGACTAGCGACTCCTACGAGCAGTACTTC,CASGTSDSYEQYF,TRBD2,TRBV6-6,few,TRBJ2-7
TGTGCCACCTGGGACAGAGATAATGAAAAACTGTTTTTT,CATWDRDNEKLFF,TRBD1,TRBV28,.,TRBJ1-4
TGTGCCAGCAGCTCCGGGACAGGGTACGGGGATACGCAGTATTTT,CASSSGTGYGDTQYF,TRBD1,TRBV7-9,once,TRBJ2-3
TGTGCCAGCAGTTTACTGGGGGCCGCGATCTCCGGGGAGCTGTTTTTT,CASSLLGAAISGELFF,.,TRBV28,.,TRBJ2-2
TGTGCCACCAGCAGAGGCCGGAGGAATAATTCACCCCTCCACTTT,CATSRGRRNNSPLHF,.,TRBV15,.,TRBJ1-6
TGTGCCAGCAGTTTTGAGGGGGCGAACACCGGGGAGCTGTTTTTT,CASSFEGANTGELFF,.,TRBV28,.,TRBJ2-2
TGTGCCAGCGGACGGACCGGGACAGGGGCTAACGAGCAGTACTTC,CASGRTGTGANEQYF,TRBD1,TRBV5-8,.,TRBJ2-7